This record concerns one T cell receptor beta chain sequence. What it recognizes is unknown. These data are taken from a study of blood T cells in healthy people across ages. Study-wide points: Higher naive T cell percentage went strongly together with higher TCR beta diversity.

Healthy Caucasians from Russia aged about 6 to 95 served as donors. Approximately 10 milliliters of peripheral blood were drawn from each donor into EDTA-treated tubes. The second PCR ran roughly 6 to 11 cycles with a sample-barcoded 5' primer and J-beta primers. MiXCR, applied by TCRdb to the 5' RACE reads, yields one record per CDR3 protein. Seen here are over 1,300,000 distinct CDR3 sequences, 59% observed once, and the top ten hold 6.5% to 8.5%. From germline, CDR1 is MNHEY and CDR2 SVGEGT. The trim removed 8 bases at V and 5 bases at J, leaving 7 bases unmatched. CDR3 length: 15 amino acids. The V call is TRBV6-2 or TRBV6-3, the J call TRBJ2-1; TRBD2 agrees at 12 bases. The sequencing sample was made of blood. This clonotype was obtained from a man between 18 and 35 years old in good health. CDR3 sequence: CASALLAGGDNEQFF. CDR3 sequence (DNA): TGTGCCAGCGCCCTTCTAGCGGGGGGGGACAATGAGCAGTTCTTC.